These 3 T cell receptor beta chains were sequenced from one sample in a study of T-cell reconstitution after alpha-beta-depleted transplantation in children. Unique molecular identifiers were used to barcode this TCRbeta library. TCRdb re-called the PCR reads through MiXCR, storing one row per CDR3 protein. The sample has about 540,000 distinct CDR3 sequences; approximately 30% are singletons. The sample here was PBMCs, taken before TCRalphabeta/CD19-depleted stem cell transplant. Receptor source: a boy in the first two years of life with Wiskott-Aldrich syndrome, due to receive a stem cell transplant.

V is TRBV10-3 and J is TRBJ2-7; 9 bases match TRBD1. The CDR3 runs 13 residues. Looked up from germline, CDR1 is ENHRY and CDR2 is SYGVKD. V was clipped by 7 bases and J by 2 bases; unmatched bases: 3. The CDR3 sequence is CAIKGQGPYEQYF. The CDR3, as DNA: TGTGCCATCAAAGGACAGGGGCCCTACGAGCAGTACTTC.

The rearrangement links TRBV28 to TRBJ2-7; D may be TRBD1 (7 bases). V lost 3 bases, J lost 2 bases, and 14 bases lay in between. Germline loops: CDR1 MDHEN, CDR2 SYDVKM. The CDR3 covers 15 residues. This CDR3 is CASSFRRGPTYEQYF. The CDR3, as DNA: TGTGCCAGCAGTTTTAGGAGGGGGCCAACCTACGAGCAGTACTTC.

V and J are TRBV10-3 and TRBJ2-5; 8 bases match TRBD1. CDR1 is ENHRY and CDR2 is SYGVKD in the germline V gene. The ends lost 3 bases at V and 4 bases at J; junction bases unmatched: 4. The CDR3 spans 14 residues. The chain's CDR3 is CAISEGQGRETQYF. DNA of the CDR3: TGTGCCATCAGTGAAGGACAGGGAAGAGAGACCCAGTACTTC.